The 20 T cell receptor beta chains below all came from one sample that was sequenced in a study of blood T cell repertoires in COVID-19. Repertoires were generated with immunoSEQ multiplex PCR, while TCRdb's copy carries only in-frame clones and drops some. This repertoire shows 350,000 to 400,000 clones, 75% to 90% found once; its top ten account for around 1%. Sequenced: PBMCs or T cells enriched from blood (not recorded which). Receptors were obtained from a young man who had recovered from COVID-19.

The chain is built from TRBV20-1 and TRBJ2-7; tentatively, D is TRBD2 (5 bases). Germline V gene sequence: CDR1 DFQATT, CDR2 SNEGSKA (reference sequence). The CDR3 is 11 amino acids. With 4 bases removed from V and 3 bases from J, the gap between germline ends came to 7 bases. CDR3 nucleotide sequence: TGCAGTGCTATACTAGGCTACGAGCAGTACTTC. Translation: CSAILGYEQYF.

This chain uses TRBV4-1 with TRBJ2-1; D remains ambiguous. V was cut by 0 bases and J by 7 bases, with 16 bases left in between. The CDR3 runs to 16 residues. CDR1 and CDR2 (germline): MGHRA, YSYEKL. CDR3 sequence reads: CASSQDRGTKRNEQFF. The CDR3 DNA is TGCGCCAGCAGCCAAGATCGCGGAACCAAGCGAAATGAGCAGTTCTTC.

DNA for the CDR3: TGTGCCAGCAATACCCCAGGACAGGGGGCTCTCTACACCTTC. Encoded protein: CASNTPGQGALYTF. The rearrangement joins TRBV7-9 to TRBJ1-2, with 11 bases lining up with TRBD1. The junction had 11 bases not matched to a gene; V was cut back by 7 bases and J by 10 bases. This CDR3 comprises 14 residues. Germline CDR1 reads SEHNR; CDR2 reads FQNEAQ (reference sequence).

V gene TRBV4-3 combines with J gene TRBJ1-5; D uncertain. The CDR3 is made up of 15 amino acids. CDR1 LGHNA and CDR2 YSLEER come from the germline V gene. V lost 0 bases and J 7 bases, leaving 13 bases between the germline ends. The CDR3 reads CASSQDHTRGQPQHF. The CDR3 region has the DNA TGCGCCAGCAGCCAAGATCACACCCGGGGACAGCCCCAGCATTTT.

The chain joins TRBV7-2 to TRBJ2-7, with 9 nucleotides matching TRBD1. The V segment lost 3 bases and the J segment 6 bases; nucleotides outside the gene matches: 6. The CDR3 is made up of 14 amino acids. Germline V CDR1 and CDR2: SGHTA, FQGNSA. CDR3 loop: CASSFGQGLREQYF. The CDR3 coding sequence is TGTGCCAGCAGCTTCGGACAGGGGCTTCGCGAGCAGTACTTC.

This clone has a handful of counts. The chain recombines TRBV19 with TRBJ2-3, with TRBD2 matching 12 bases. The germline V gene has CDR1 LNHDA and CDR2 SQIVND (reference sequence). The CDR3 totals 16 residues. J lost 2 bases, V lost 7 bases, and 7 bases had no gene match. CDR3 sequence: CASKASGGATTDTQYF. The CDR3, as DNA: TGTGCCAGTAAGGCTAGCGGGGGGGCTACCACAGATACGCAGTATTTT.

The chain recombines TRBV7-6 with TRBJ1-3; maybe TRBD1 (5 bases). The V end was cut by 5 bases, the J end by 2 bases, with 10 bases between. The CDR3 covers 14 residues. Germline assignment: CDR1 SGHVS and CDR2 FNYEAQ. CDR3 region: CASSEQGTGNTIYF. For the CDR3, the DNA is TGTGCCAGCAGCGAGCAGGGAACTGGAAACACCATATATTTT.

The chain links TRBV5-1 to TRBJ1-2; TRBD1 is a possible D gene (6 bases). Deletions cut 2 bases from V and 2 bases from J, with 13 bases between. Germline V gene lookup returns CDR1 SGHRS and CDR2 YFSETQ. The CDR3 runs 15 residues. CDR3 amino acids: CASSFTSQGNYGYTF. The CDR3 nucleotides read TGCGCCAGCAGCTTTACATCCCAGGGGAACTATGGCTACACCTTC.

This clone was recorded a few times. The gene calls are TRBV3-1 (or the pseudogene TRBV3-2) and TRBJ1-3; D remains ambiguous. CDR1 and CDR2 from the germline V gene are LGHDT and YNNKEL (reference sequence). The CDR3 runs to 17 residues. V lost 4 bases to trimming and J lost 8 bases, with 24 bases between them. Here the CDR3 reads CASSPHPLDRRRHTIYF. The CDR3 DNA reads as TGTGCCAGCAGCCCCCACCCCCTCGACCGGAGGCGGCACACCATATATTTT.

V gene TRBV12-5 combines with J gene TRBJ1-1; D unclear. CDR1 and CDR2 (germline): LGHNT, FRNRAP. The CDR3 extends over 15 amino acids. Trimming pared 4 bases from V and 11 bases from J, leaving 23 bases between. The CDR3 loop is CASGSNSGGRVVAFF. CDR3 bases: TGTGCTAGTGGTTCCAACTCGGGAGGGCGAGTGGTGGCTTTCTTT.

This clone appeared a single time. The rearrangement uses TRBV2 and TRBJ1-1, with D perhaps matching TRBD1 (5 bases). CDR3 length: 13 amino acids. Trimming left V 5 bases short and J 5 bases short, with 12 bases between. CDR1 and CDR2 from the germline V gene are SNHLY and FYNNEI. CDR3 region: CASSRSGKTEAFF. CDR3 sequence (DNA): TGTGCCAGCAGTCGATCAGGGAAAACTGAAGCTTTCTTT. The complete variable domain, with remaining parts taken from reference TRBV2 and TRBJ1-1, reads EPEVTQTPSHQVTQMGQEVILRCVPISNHLYFYWYRQILGQKVEFLVSFYNNEISEKSEIFDDQFSVERPDGSNFTLKIRSTKLEDSAMYFCASSRSGKTEAFFGQGTRLTVV.

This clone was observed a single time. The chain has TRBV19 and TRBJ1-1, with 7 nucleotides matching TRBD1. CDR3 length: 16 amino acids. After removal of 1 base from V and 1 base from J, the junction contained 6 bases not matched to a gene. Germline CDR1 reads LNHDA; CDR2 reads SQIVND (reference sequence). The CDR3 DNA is TGTGCCAGTAGTATAGTCCCGGGACAGCAGAACACTGAAGCTTTCTTT. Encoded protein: CASSIVPGQQNTEAFF.

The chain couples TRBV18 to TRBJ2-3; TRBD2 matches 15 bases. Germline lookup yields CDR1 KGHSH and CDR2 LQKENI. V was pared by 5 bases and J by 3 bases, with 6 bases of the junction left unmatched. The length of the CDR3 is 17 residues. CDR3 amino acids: CASSIGLAGGRTDTQYF. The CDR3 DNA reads TGTGCCAGCTCAATCGGACTAGCGGGGGGGCGGACAGATACGCAGTATTTT.

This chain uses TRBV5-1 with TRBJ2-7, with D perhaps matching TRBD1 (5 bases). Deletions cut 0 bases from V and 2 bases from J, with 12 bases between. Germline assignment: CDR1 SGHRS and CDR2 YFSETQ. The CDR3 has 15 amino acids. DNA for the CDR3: TGCGCCAGCAGCTTGGACAGGCCAGGTCCCTACGAGCAGTACTTC. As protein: CASSLDRPGPYEQYF.

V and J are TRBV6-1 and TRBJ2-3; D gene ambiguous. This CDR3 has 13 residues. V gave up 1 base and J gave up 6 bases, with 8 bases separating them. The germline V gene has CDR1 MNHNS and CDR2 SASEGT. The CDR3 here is CASSEDMRDTQYF. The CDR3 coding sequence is TGTGCCAGCAGTGAAGATATGAGGGATACGCAGTATTTT.

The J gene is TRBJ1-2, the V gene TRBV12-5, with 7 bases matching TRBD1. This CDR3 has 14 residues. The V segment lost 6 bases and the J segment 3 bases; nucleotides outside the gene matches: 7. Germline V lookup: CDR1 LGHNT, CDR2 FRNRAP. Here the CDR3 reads CASGQGKGDYGYTF. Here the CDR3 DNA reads TGTGCTAGTGGACAGGGGAAAGGGGACTATGGCTACACCTTC. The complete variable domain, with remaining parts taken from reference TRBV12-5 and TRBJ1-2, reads DARVTQTPRHKVTEMGQEVTMRCQPILGHNTVFWYRQTMMQGLELLAYFRNRAPLDDSGMPKDRFSAEMPDATLATLKIQPSEPRDSAVYFCASGQGKGDYGYTFGSGTRLTVV.

CDR3 in DNA: TGTGCCAGCTCACCCGGCGGGGTCACTGAAGCTTTCTTT. Translated, it gives CASSPGGVTEAFF. The chain links TRBV18 to TRBJ1-1; D remains unclear. The CDR3 has 13 residues. Trimming took off 3 bases at V and 4 bases at J, with 9 bases between the two ends. Germline lookup yields CDR1 KGHSH and CDR2 LQKENI.

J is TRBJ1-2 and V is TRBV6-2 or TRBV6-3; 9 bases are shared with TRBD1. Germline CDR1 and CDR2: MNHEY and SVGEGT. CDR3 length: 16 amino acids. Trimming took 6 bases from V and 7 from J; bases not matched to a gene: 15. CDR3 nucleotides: TGTGCCAGCAGCCCTCAGCCGGGACAGGGTTCAGTTGGCTACACCTTC. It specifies CASSPQPGQGSVGYTF.

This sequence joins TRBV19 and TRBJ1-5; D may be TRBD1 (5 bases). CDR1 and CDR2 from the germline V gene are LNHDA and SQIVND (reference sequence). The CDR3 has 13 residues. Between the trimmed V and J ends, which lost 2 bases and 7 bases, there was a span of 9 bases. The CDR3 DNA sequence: TGTGCCAGTAGTATATCAGGGTACCAGCCCCAGCATTTT. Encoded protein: CASSISGYQPQHF.

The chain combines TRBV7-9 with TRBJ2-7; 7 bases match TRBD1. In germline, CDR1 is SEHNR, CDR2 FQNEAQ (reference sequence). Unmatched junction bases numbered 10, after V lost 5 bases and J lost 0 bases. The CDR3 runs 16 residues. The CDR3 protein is CASSPKTGSTSYEQYF. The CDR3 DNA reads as TGTGCCAGCAGCCCCAAGACAGGGTCGACCTCCTACGAGCAGTACTTC.